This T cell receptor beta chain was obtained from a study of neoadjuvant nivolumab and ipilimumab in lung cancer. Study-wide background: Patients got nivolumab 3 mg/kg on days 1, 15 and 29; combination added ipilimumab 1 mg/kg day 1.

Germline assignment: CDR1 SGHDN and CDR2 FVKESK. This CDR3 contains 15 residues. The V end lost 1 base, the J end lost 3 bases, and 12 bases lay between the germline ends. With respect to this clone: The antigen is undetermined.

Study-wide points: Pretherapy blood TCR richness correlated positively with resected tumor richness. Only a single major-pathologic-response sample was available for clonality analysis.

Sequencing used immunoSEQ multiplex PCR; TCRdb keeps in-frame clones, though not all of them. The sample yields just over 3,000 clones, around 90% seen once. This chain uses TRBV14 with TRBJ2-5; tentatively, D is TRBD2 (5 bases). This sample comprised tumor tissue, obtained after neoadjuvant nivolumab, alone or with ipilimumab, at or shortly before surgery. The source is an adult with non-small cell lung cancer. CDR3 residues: CASSQGGTRKETQYF. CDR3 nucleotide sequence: TGTGCCAGCAGCCAAGGGGGTACTAGAAAAGAGACCCAGTACTTC.